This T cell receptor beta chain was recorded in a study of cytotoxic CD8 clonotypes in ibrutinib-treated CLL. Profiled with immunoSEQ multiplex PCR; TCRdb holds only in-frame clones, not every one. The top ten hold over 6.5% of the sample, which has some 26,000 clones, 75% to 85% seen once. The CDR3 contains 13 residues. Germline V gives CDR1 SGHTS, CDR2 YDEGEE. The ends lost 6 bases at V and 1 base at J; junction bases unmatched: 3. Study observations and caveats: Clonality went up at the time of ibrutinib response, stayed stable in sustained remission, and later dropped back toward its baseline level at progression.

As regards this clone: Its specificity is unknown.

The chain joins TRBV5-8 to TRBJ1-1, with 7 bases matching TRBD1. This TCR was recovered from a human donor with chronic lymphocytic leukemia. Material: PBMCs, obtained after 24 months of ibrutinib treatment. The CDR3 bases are TGTGCCAGCACGGAGGGGGCGAACACTGAAGCTTTCTTT. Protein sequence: CASTEGANTEAFF.